This paragraph covers one T cell receptor beta chain sequence. The junction departs from the called germline gene at one end, perhaps through a read error. This sample was included in a study of T cell responses to AZD1222 COVID-19 vaccine. The data were produced by immunoSEQ multiplex PCR, yet TCRdb's version contains in-frame clones alone and is incomplete. The table includes about 120,000 clones, 80% to 90% detected once. The input for sequencing was peripheral blood, taken on day 0 of AZD1222 vaccination. This TCR derives from an adult in good health.

The CDR3 DNA reads TGTGCCAGCTCATTACACTCCAACGAGCAGTACTTC. It translates to CASSLHSNEQYF. The chain is built from TRBV18 and TRBJ2-7; D ambiguous. The CDR3 is 12 residues long. Germline V gives CDR1 KGHSH, CDR2 LQKENI.